This T cell receptor (beta chain) was documented in a study of glioma-infiltrating T cells after dendritic cell vaccination. In germline, CDR1 is SGHAT, CDR2 FQNNGV. This CDR3 contains 16 residues. The ends were cut back, 5 bases at V and 0 bases at J, with 16 bases in the middle. Method: immunoSEQ multiplex PCR; TCRdb's copy keeps in-frame clones and lacks some. The profile shows 90,000 to 100,000 clones, about four fifths of them singletons. The receptor was derived from a human donor with glioblastoma. Material: blood, obtained before dendritic cell vaccination. The rearrangement joins TRBV11-2 to TRBJ1-1; perhaps TRBD1 as D (5 bases). CDR3 sequence: CASSRGVVGLNTEAFF. In nucleotides, the CDR3 is TGTGCCAGCAGCCGGGGGGTTGTCGGGCTGAACACTGAAGCTTTCTTT.